These 21 T cell receptor beta chains originate from one sample sequenced in a study of read filtering for tumor transcriptome and immune sequencing. This library used 300 to 450 ng RNA and molecular barcoded adaptors spanning alpha/delta and beta/gamma chains. TCRdb used MiXCR to reprocess the reads, holding one entry per CDR3 protein. The table lists some 130,000 distinct CDR3 sequences, around 13% of them singletons. The sample was a population of CD138-negative cells sorted from bone marrow. The receptors come from a donor aged 40 or over with multiple myeloma.

With regard to this clonotype: Here the CDR3 omits its conserved ending phenylalanine or tryptophan, so a read error is the likely source. J is TRBJ2-3 and V is TRBV29-1, with D uncertain. V lost 7 bases to trimming and J lost 0 bases, with 11 bases between them. The CDR3 spans 13 residues. Germline values: CDR1 SQVTM, CDR2 ANQGSEA. The CDR3 DNA reads TGCAGCGAGGGCCCCTATAGCACAGATACGCAGTATCTT. Translating it yields CSEGPYSTDTQYL.

The sample holds many counts of this clonotype. The chain joins TRBV4-1 to TRBJ1-2, with 7 bases fitting TRBD1. Germline loops: CDR1 MGHRA, CDR2 YSYEKL. The V and J ends lost 3 bases and 4 bases, in that order; junction bases with no gene match: 5. The CDR3 is made up of 14 amino acids. The CDR3 bases are TGCGCCAGCAGCCAGGAAACAGGGGTCTATGGCTACACCTTC. This sequence encodes CASSQETGVYGYTF.

For this clonotype: A much larger clone sits a single nucleotide away, making a read error possible. This rearrangement joins TRBV7-2 to TRBJ1-5, with a possible D match to TRBD1 (5 bases). CDR1 SGHTA and CDR2 FQGNSA come from the germline V gene. The CDR3 has 18 amino acids. CDR3 amino acids: CACSLQGVGRYSNQPQHF. In DNA, the CDR3 is TGTGCCTGCAGCTTACAAGGGGTGGGCCGCTATAGCAATCAGCCCCAGCATTTT.

This clonotype was seen at least ten times. The DNA of the CDR3 is TGTGCCTGGACCCGAGGCCAGGGCGCAACCGGTGGGGCCAACGTCCTGACTTTC. Its translation: CAWTRGQGATGGANVLTF. The chain uses TRBV30 and TRBJ2-6; D is possibly TRBD1 (5 bases). CDR3 length equals 18 residues. Trimming cost V 4 bases and J 3 bases, with 22 bases left between them. Germline V gene data show CDR1 as GTSNPN and CDR2 as SVGIG (reference sequence).

The sample holds many counts of this clonotype. The gene calls are TRBV12-3 or TRBV12-4 and TRBJ2-1; D ambiguous. There are 13 residues in the CDR3. V was pared by 5 bases and J by 5 bases, with 10 bases between. The CDR3 nucleotides are TGTGCCAGCAGTGTGGGTCCAAACAATGAGCAGTTCTTC. It specifies CASSVGPNNEQFF.

This clonotype was picked up many times. J is TRBJ2-3 and V is TRBV5-6, with 9 nucleotides matching TRBD2. The ends lost 4 bases at V and 4 bases at J; junction bases unmatched: 7. The CDR3 runs 15 residues. Germline-derived CDR1 and CDR2 are SGHDT and YYEEEE. CDR3 sequence (DNA): TGTGCCAGCAGCCAGGGGACTAGCTCGGCAGATACGCAGTATTTT. Its translation is CASSQGTSSADTQYF.

The sample holds a few counts of this clonotype. One junction end disagrees with the germline gene, perhaps due to a read error. The rearrangement joins TRBV5-1 to TRBJ1-1; D not certain. The CDR3 is 13 amino acids. Germline V gene lookup returns CDR1 SGHRS and CDR2 YFSETQ. DNA of the CDR3: TGCGCCAGCAGCATAGAGCTGAACACTGTAGCTTTCTTT. It specifies CASSIELNTVAFF.

The sample holds a few counts of this clonotype. The chain couples TRBV6-5 to TRBJ2-3; 10 bases match TRBD2. J gave up 5 bases and V 7 bases, and 12 bases lay outside the gene matches. CDR1 is MNHEY and CDR2 is SVGAGI in the germline V gene. The CDR3 is 16 residues long. In DNA form, the CDR3 reads TGTGCCAGCAAGTTAGCCGGCCTAGCGGGAGTAGATACGCAGTATTTT. It encodes CASKLAGLAGVDTQYF.

This clonotype was seen more than once but under ten times. As DNA, the CDR3 is TGCAGCGTTGGGGATGCGTTGGAGCAGTTCTTC. This encodes CSVGDALEQFF. The chain joins TRBV29-1 to TRBJ2-1; D is undetermined. The CDR3 has 11 residues. Per germline, CDR1 SQVTM and CDR2 ANQGSEA. Trimming took 4 bases from V and 10 from J, leaving 11 bases between them.

At least ten counts were recorded for this clonotype. The chain couples TRBV30 to TRBJ2-7; 7 positions agree with TRBD2. The CDR3 consists of 13 residues. With 2 bases clipped from V and 3 bases from J, the junction kept 4 bases outside the gene matches. Germline loops: CDR1 GTSNPN, CDR2 SVGIG (reference sequence). The chain's CDR3 is CAWSKSGNYEQYF. For the CDR3, the DNA is TGTGCCTGGAGTAAAAGCGGGAACTACGAGCAGTACTTC.

This clonotype was seen ten or more times. The V gene is TRBV9, the J gene TRBJ2-3; D is perhaps TRBD1 (5 bases). This CDR3 has 13 amino acids. Trimming shortened V by 1 base and J by 11 bases, and 14 bases separated the two germline ends. Germline V lookup: CDR1 SGDLS, CDR2 YYNGEE. In nucleotides, the CDR3 is TGTGCCAGCAGCGTAATGACAGATACAATGCAGTATTTT. This encodes CASSVMTDTMQYF.

This clonotype was counted at least ten times. The junction differs from germline at one of its ends, possibly a read error. CDR3 DNA: TGTGCCAGCAGATTAGCCGGGGCGACAGGGGTGAACACTGAAGCTTTCTTT. Translation: CASRLAGATGVNTEAFF. The V and J genes are TRBV12-3 or TRBV12-4 and TRBJ1-1; 8 nucleotides align to TRBD1. There are 17 residues in the CDR3.

This clonotype was seen ten or more times. The chain carries TRBV18 and TRBJ1-5; 7 nucleotides agree with TRBD1. The CDR3 loop spans 13 amino acids. Germline trimming cut 6 bases from V and 4 bases from J; bases unmatched to any gene: 3. The V gene's germline CDR1 is KGHSH and CDR2 LQKENI. CDR3 protein: CASSSGQNQPQHF. CDR3 nucleotide sequence: TGTGCCAGCTCGTCGGGACAGAATCAGCCCCAGCATTTT.

This chain joins TRBV20-1 and TRBJ2-1; the match to TRBD2 covers 10 bases. J lost 6 bases, V lost 6 bases, and 8 bases had no gene match. This CDR3 is 14 amino acids long. CDR1 is DFQATT, CDR2 SNEGSKA, per germline (reference sequence). The CDR3 spells CSAATSGSLNEQFF. DNA for the CDR3: TGCAGTGCCGCGACTAGCGGGTCTCTCAATGAGCAGTTCTTC.

This clonotype was detected many times. This chain links TRBV9 with TRBJ1-2; possible D gene TRBD1, 5 bases. Germline V gene lookup returns CDR1 SGDLS and CDR2 YYNGEE. V lost 4 bases, J lost 0 bases, and 19 bases lay in between. The CDR3 consists of 17 residues. As DNA, the CDR3 is TGTGCCAGCAGCCCTCCCGGGACGGCTGGGTCTAACTATGGCTACACCTTC. It yields the protein CASSPPGTAGSNYGYTF.

The table lists this clonotype with a few counts. The chain combines TRBV5-6 with TRBJ2-2, with TRBD2 matching over 12 bases. The CDR3 is 18 residues long. Trimming cost V 3 bases and J 5 bases; bases outside gene matches: 11. Per germline, CDR1 SGHDT and CDR2 YYEEEE. CDR3 sequence reads: CASSSRRLAGVRTGELFF. CDR3 nucleotides: TGTGCCAGCAGCTCCCGTCGACTAGCGGGAGTGAGGACCGGGGAGCTGTTTTTT.

In this sample, this clonotype turned up many times. This chain uses TRBV7-9 with TRBJ2-4, with 10 bases fitting TRBD2. This CDR3 spans 17 amino acids. Germline V gives CDR1 SEHNR, CDR2 FQNEAQ (reference sequence). V was pared by 3 bases and J by 6 bases, with 11 bases of the junction left unmatched. The CDR3 DNA is TGTGCCAGCAGCTTCGTCAATTGGAGCGGGAGGGCAAACATTCAGTACTTC. This translates into CASSFVNWSGRANIQYF. The whole variable domain, filled in from reference TRBV7-9 and TRBJ2-4, reads DTGVSQNPRHKITKRGQNVTFRCDPISEHNRLYWYRQTLGQGPEFLTYFQNEAQLEKSRLLSDRFSAERPKGSFSTLEIQRTEQGDSAMYLCASSFVNWSGRANIQYFGAGTRLSVL.

This clonotype was seen many times. V usage is TRBV5-1 and J usage is TRBJ1-4; D remains ambiguous. In germline, CDR1 is SGHRS, CDR2 YFSETQ. The ends were cut back, 0 bases at V and 7 bases at J, with 10 bases in the middle. CDR3 length: 14 residues. In DNA, the CDR3 is TGCGCCAGCAGCTTGGACCTTGCGGCTGAAAAACTGTTTTTT. This gives the protein CASSLDLAAEKLFF. The full variable domain, its missing parts supplied by reference TRBV5-1 and TRBJ1-4, is KAGVTQTPRYLIKTRGQQVTLSCSPISGHRSVSWYQQTPGQGLQFLFEYFSETQRNKGNFPGRFSGRQFSNSRSEMNVSTLELGDSALYLCASSLDLAAEKLFFGSGTQLSVL.

As for this clonotype: A clone one base away is much larger, so this may be a read error. Because it lacks the conserved phenylalanine or tryptophan at the end, this CDR3 is likely a read error. This chain joins TRBV2 and TRBJ2-3; TRBD1 matches at 8 bases. The CDR3 is 14 amino acids. CDR1 and CDR2 (germline): SNHLY, FYNNEI. With 5 bases clipped from V and 2 bases from J, the junction kept 3 bases outside the gene matches. CDR3 sequence reads: CASSRDRHTDTQYL. CDR3 nucleotide sequence: TGTGCCAGCAGTAGGGACAGGCACACAGATACGCAGTATCTT.

Of note for this clonotype: At one of its ends the junction is not consistent with the germline gene, which may arise from a read error. The chain links TRBV27 to TRBJ2-3; 12 nucleotides align to TRBD2. CDR1 is MNHEY, CDR2 SMNVEV, per germline (reference sequence). This CDR3 spans 16 amino acids. The DNA for the CDR3 is TGTGCCAGCAGTTTTCTGACTAGCGGGGGCGCAGATGCGCAGTATTTT. It encodes CASSFLTSGGADAQYF.

Points on this clonotype: At one end the junction does not follow the germline gene, possibly because of a read error. The chain employs TRBV10-2 and TRBJ2-2, with a tentative D call TRBD1 (6 bases). This CDR3 comprises 14 residues. Germline V gene sequence: CDR1 WSHSY, CDR2 SAAADI. Here the CDR3 reads CAITRQAVNGELFF. The DNA of the CDR3 is TGTGCCATCACCAGACAGGCTGTAAACGGGGAGCTGTTTTTT.